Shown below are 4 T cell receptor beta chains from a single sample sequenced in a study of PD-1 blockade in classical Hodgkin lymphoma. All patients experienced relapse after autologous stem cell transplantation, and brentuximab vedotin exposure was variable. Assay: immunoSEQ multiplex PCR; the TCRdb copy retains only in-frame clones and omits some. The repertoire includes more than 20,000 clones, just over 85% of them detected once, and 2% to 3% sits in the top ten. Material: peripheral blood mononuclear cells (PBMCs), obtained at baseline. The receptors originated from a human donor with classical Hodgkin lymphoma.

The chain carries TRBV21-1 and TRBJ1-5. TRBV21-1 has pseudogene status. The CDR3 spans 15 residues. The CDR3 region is CASSKARGVNQPQHF. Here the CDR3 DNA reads TGTGCCAGCAGCAAAGCGCGAGGAGTCAATCAGCCCCAGCATTTT.

CDR3 sequence: CASSYPTGTQETQYF. The CDR3 DNA reads TGTGCCAGCAGCTACCCGACAGGTACCCAAGAGACCCAGTACTTC. V and J are TRBV7-9 and TRBJ2-5; D perhaps matches TRBD1 (6 bases). V lost 4 bases and J lost 1, with 13 bases in between. This CDR3 is built from 15 residues. CDR1 and CDR2 (germline): SEHNR, FQNEAQ (reference sequence).

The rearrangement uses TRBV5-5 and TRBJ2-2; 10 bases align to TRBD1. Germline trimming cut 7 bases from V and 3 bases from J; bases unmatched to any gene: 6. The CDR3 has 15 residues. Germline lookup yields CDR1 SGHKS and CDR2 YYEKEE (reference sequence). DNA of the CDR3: TGTGCCAGCCTTACCGGGACAGGGGACACCGGGGAGCTGTTTTTT. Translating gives CASLTGTGDTGELFF.

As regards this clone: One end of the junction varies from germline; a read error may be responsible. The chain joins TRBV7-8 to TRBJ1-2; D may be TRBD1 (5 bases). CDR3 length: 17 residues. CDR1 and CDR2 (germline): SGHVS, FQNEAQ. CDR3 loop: CASSPTRQLRGHYGYTF. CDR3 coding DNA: TGTGCCAGCAGCCCCACCAGACAGCTCCGAGGGCACTACGGCTACACCTTC. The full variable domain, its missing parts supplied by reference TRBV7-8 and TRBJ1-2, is GAGVSQSPRYKVAKRGQDVALRCDPISGHVSLFWYQQALGQGPEFLTYFQNEAQLDKSGLPSDRFFAERPEGSVSTLKIQRTQQEDSAVYLCASSPTRQLRGHYGYTFGSGTRLTVV.